The rows below give T cell receptor beta chains drawn from one sample of a study of control samples from healthy donors and cancer patients. Only in-frame clones appear in the TCRdb table, and some are missing; sequencing was by immunoSEQ multiplex PCR. The table has 150,000 to 200,000 clones, around 88% seen once. Sequences were obtained from blood. These receptor sequences come from a woman aged 25 to 39 in good health. CDR3s leave out the opening cysteine and the closing phenylalanine or tryptophan. The order of the fields is clone size, V gene, J gene, CDR3 protein. The size of a clone is reported for some rows only, either as once, few or many, or as a class for expanded clones.

size: -
V: TRBV5-4
J: TRBJ2-1
CDR3: ASSLVTSGRAPQF

size: once
V: TRBV5-1
J: TRBJ1-3
CDR3: ASSLGATGGNTIY

size: few
V: TRBV11-3
J: TRBJ2-2
CDR3: ASSWRGANTGELF

size: -
V: TRBV19
J: TRBJ2-7
CDR3: ASRLAGSTYEQY

size: -
V: TRBV27
J: TRBJ2-1
CDR3: ASRQDRGYNEQF

size: once
V: TRBV24-1
J: TRBJ2-2
CDR3: ATSDLGLAADTGELF

size: -
V: TRBV15
J: TRBJ2-1
CDR3: ATSRGHTGPPNEQF

size: -
V: TRBV28
J: TRBJ1-2
CDR3: ASRDTINYGYT

size: -
V: TRBV7-9
J: TRBJ1-2
CDR3: TSSLDRWRGYT

size: -
V: TRBV19
J: TRBJ2-7
CDR3: AVGTSGTSPYEQY

size: -
V: TRBV5-5
J: TRBJ2-1
CDR3: ASSLIDEQF

size: -
V: TRBV5-1
J: TRBJ2-7
CDR3: ASRLKDRASYEQY

size: -
V: TRBV6-5
J: TRBJ1-5
CDR3: ASRIGRNQPQH

size: few
V: TRBV24-1
J: TRBJ2-1
CDR3: ATMGPSSYNEQF

size: -
V: TRBV7-5
J: TRBJ2-7
CDR3: ARSSQREYSYEQY

size: once
V: TRBV5-1
J: TRBJ2-1
CDR3: ASSLVLGGGEQF

size: -
V: TRBV5-1
J: TRBJ2-2
CDR3: ASSPDGRETGELF

size: -
V: TRBV3-1/TRBV3-2
J: TRBJ1-2
CDR3: ASSQVISRVASGYT

size: -
V: TRBV3-1/TRBV3-2
J: TRBJ1-2
CDR3: ASSQEAGSAYGYT

size: -
V: TRBV18
J: TRBJ1-1
CDR3: ASSPKTGMNTEAF

size: -
V: TRBV7-9
J: TRBJ1-2
CDR3: ASTPTGNYGYT

size: -
V: TRBV7-9
J: TRBJ1-2
CDR3: ASSLEVIPTHGYT

size: -
V: TRBV4-1
J: TRBJ1-2
CDR3: ASSLNRVSSSGYT

size: -
V: TRBV27
J: TRBJ1-5
CDR3: ASKSYGNSNQPQH

size: -
V: TRBV4-1
J: TRBJ2-3
CDR3: ASSQVRLVKADTQY

size: -
V: TRBV5-1
J: TRBJ2-7
CDR3: ASSDLGEQY

size: -
V: TRBV19
J: TRBJ2-7
CDR3: ASSKKRDASYEQY

size: -
V: TRBV7-2
J: TRBJ2-7
CDR3: ASSVRVGEQY

size: -
V: TRBV28
J: TRBJ2-5
CDR3: ASSLFVPMSGRETQY

size: -
V: TRBV11-3
J: TRBJ2-1
CDR3: ASSLDYNGEQF

size: -
V: TRBV29-1
J: TRBJ2-3
CDR3: SVHSKGGGPTDTQY

size: once
V: TRBV10-3
J: TRBJ1-1
CDR3: ASQGNTEAF

size: -
V: TRBV6-5
J: TRBJ1-6
CDR3: ASSPVGAFPLH

size: -
V: TRBV15
J: TRBJ1-5
CDR3: ATSGQVSNQPQH

size: -
V: TRBV5-6
J: TRBJ1-5
CDR3: ASSLGGNSNQPQH

size: -
V: TRBV28
J: TRBJ2-3
CDR3: ASSLMGNTDTQY

size: -
V: TRBV14
J: TRBJ2-7
CDR3: ASSQDPGRGLEQY

size: -
V: TRBV11-2
J: TRBJ2-5
CDR3: ASSVGTGANQETQY

size: once
V: TRBV6-5
J: TRBJ1-6
CDR3: ASTGTNNSPLH

size: -
V: TRBV28
J: TRBJ1-1
CDR3: ASTKTGGSEAF

size: once
V: TRBV9
J: TRBJ1-3
CDR3: ASSVGRYGNTIY

size: once
V: TRBV4-1
J: TRBJ2-7
CDR3: ASSQGSGPYEQY

size: -
V: TRBV29-1
J: TRBJ1-1
CDR3: SVEGKTNTEAF

size: -
V: TRBV6-5
J: TRBJ1-3
CDR3: ASSQGAGNTIY

size: -
V: TRBV6-4
J: TRBJ2-3
CDR3: ASSEVEVKVGTQY

size: -
V: TRBV5-1
J: TRBJ2-5
CDR3: ASSTGGTPEETQY

size: -
V: TRBV10-3
J: TRBJ2-2
CDR3: AISPIGGQDTGELF

size: -
V: TRBV28
J: TRBJ2-5
CDR3: ASSWSWRIYRGLQETQY

size: -
V: TRBV15
J: TRBJ1-4
CDR3: ATSRDRWDSEKLF

size: -
V: TRBV7-2
J: TRBJ2-5
CDR3: ASSRTRVGQETQY

size: -
V: TRBV5-1
J: TRBJ2-1
CDR3: ASSFQGNEQF

size: -
V: TRBV15
J: TRBJ2-3
CDR3: ATSRDGRRDTDTQY

size: -
V: TRBV7-9
J: TRBJ2-5
CDR3: ASSLNVGGKETQY

size: -
V: TRBV5-1
J: TRBJ1-2
CDR3: ASSLGGRAGGGYT

size: -
V: TRBV18
J: TRBJ2-7
CDR3: ASSPTGGDEQY